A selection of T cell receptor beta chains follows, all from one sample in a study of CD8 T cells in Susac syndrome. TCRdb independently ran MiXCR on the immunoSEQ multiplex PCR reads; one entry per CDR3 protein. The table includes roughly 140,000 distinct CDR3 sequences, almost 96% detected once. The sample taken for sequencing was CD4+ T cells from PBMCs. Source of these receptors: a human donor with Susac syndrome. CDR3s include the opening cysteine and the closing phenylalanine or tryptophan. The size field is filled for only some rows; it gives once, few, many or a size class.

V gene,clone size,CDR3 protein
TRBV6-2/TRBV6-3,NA,CASSSLRTSGRNEQFF
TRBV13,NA,CASSLGLADYNEQFF
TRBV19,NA,CASNGGPNTEAFF
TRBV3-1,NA,CASQTQETQYF
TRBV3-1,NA,CASRLLQGNSPLHF
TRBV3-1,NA,CASSPAGNTEAFF
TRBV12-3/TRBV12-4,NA,CASSGQGMNTGELFF
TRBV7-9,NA,CASSLMAGGRYNEQFF
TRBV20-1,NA,CSARELGASSGNTIYF
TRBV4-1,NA,CASSQGIGQGRNQPQHF
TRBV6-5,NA,CASSYSDGDTYEQYF
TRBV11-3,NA,CASSLTRTGEQYF
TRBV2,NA,CASSSLAGFTDTQYF
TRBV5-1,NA,CASSLVGNQPQHF
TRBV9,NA,CASSVSSGTGFYEQYF
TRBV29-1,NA,CSVDQANNYGYTF
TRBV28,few,CASSPLGPEGIQYF